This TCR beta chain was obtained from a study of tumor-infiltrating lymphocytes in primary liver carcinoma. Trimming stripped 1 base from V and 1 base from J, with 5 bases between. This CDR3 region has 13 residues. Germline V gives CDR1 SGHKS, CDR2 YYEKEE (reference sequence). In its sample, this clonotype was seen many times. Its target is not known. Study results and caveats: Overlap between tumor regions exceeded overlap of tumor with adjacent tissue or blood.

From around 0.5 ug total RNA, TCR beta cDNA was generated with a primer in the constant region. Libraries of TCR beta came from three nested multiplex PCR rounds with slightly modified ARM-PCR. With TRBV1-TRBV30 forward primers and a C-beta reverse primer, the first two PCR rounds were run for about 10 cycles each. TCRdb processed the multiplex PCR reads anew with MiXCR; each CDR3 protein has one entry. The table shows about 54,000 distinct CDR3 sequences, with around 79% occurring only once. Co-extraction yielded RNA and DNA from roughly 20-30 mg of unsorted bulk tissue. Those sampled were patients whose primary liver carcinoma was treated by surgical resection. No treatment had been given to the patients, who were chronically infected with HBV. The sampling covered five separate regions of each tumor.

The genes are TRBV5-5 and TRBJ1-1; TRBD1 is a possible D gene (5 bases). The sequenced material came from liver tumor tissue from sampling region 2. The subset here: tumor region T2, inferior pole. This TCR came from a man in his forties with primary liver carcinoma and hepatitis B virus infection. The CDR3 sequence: CASSLTGNTEAFF. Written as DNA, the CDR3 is TGTGCCAGCAGCTTGACAGGGAACACTGAAGCTTTCTTT.